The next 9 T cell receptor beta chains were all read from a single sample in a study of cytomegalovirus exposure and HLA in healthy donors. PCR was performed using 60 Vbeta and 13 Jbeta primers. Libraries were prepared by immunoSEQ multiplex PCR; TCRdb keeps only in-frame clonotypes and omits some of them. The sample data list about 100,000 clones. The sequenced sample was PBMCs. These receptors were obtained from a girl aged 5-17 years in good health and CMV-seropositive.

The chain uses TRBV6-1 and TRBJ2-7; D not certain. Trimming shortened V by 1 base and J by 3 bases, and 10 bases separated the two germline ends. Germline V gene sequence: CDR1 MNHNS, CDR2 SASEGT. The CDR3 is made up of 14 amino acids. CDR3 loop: CASSEGARSYEQYV. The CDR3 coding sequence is TGTGCCAGCAGTGAAGGGGCGAGAAGCTACGAGCAGTACGTC.

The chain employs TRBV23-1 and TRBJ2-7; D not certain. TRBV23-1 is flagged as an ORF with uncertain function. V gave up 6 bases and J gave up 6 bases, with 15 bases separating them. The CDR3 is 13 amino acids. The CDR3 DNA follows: TGCGCCAGCAGCCCGAGCATAGCCTGCGAGCAGTACGTC. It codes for CASSPSIACEQYV.

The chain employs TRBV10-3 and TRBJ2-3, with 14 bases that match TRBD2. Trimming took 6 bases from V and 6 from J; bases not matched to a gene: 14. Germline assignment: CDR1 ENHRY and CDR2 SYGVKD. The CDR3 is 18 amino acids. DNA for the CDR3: TGTGCCATCAGCCTTCATCCGGGACTAGCGGGGGTCAACGATACGCAGTATTTT. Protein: CAISLHPGLAGVNDTQYF.

The CDR3 DNA sequence: TGTGCCAGAAGCTCGGATTGGACAGGGGGTAGGCATGAGCAGTTCTTC. Protein: CARSSDWTGGRHEQFF. V gene TRBV5-3 combines with J gene TRBJ2-1, with 10 bases fitting TRBD1. TRBV5-3 is marked as an open reading frame, function uncertain. With 3 bases clipped from V and 8 bases from J, the junction kept 11 bases outside the gene matches. This CDR3 comprises 16 residues.

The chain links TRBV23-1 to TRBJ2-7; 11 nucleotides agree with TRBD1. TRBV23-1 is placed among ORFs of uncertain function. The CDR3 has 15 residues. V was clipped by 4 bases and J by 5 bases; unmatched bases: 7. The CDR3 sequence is CASSPLGTGGHEQYV. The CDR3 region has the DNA TGCGCCAGCAGTCCTCTAGGGACAGGGGGACACGAGCAGTACGTC.

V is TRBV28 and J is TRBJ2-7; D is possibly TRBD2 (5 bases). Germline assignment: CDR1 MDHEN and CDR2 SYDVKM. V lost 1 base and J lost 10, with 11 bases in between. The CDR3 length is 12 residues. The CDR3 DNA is TGTGCCAGCAGTTTATCCTCGGGGATTCAGTACGTC. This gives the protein CASSLSSGIQYV.

CDR3: CASSLKTDRKNTEAFF. CDR3 DNA: TGTGCCAGCAGCCTCAAAACGGACAGAAAGAACACTGAAGCTTTCTTT. V gene TRBV11-3 combines with J gene TRBJ1-1, with D tentatively TRBD1 (6 bases). Germline lookup yields CDR1 SGHNT and CDR2 YENEEA. V lost 5 bases and J lost 1, with 17 bases in between. The CDR3 is made up of 16 amino acids. Filled out from reference TRBV11-3 and TRBJ1-1, the complete variable domain reads EAGVVQSPRYKIIEKKQPVAFWCNPISGHNTLYWYLQNLGQGPELLIRYENEEAVDDSQLPKDRFSAERLKGVDSTLKIQPAELGDSAVYLCASSLKTDRKNTEAFFGQGTRLTVV.

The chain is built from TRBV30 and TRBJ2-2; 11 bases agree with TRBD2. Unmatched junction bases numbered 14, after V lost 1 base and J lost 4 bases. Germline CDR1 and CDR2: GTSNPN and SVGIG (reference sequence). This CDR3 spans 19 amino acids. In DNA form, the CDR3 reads TGTGCCTGGAGTGCCTTGACTAGCGGGGCGGCCCTATCCACCGGGGAGCTGTTTTTT. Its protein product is CAWSALTSGAALSTGELFF. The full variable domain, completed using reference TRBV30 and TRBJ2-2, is SQTIHQWPATLVQPVGSPLSLECTVEGTSNPNLYWYRQAAGRGLQLLFYSVGIGQISSEVPQNLSASRPQDRQFILSSKKLLLSDSGFYLCAWSALTSGAALSTGELFFGEGSRLTVL.

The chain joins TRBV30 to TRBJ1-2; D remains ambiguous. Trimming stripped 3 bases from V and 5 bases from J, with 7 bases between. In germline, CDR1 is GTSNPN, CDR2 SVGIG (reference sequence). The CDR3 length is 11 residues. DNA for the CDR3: TGTGCCTGGAGCGCGGAGTATGGCTACACCTTC. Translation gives CAWSAEYGYTF.